The source of this T cell receptor beta chain is a study of T cells in Graves' hyperthyroidism and ophthalmopathy. This clonotype was seen a handful of times. Antigen: not known. Germline assignment: CDR1 KGHSH and CDR2 LQKENI. The CDR3 has 15 residues. J lost 7 bases, V lost 2 bases, and 7 bases had no gene match. RNA transcripts provided the source from which TCR beta CDR3 regions were amplified. HTBI primers were used for first-round RT-PCR of the TCR CDR3. TCRdb called the multiplex PCR reads again in MiXCR, with one record for every CDR3 protein. The sample holds around 300,000 distinct CDR3 sequences, around 13% seen once. Study-wide results and caveats: In the analysis, a 13 V-J model separated ophthalmopathy from stable hyperthyroidism.

The chain joins TRBV18 to TRBJ2-1, with 8 bases fitting TRBD1. The clonotype comes from a middle-aged woman with Graves' hyperthyroidism. Material: blood. The CDR3 nucleotides are TGTGCCAGCTCACCATCGCAGGGGGCCAGAAATGAGCAGTTCTTC. It encodes CASSPSQGARNEQFF.